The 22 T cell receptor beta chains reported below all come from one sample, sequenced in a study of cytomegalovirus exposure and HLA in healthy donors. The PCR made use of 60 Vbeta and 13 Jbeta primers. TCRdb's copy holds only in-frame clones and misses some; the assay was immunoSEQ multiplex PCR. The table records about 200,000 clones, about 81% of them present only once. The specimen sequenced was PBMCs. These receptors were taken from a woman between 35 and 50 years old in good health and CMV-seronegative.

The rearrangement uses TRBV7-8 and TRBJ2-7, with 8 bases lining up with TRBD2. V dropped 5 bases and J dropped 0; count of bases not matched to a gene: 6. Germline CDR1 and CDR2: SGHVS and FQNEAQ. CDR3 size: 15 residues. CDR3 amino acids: CASSPLAVSSYEQYF. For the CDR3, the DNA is TGTGCCAGCAGCCCACTAGCGGTAAGCTCCTACGAGCAGTACTTC. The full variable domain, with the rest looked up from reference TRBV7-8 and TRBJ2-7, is GAGVSQSPRYKVAKRGQDVALRCDPISGHVSLFWYQQALGQGPEFLTYFQNEAQLDKSGLPSDRFFAERPEGSVSTLKIQRTQQEDSAVYLCASSPLAVSSYEQYFGPGTRLTVT.

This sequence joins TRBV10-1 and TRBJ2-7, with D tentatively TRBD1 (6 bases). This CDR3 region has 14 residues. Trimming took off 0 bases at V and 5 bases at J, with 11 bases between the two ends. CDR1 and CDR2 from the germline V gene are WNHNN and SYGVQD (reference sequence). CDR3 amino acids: CASSESTGWHEQYF. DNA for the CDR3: TGCGCCAGCAGTGAGTCGACAGGATGGCACGAGCAGTACTTC.

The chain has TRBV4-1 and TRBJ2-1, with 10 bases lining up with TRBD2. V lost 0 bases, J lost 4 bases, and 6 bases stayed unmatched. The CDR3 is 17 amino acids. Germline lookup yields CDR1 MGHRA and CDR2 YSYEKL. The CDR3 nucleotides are TGCGCCAGCAGCCAAGATCGGGCTAGCGGGAGTTACAATGAGCAGTTCTTC. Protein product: CASSQDRASGSYNEQFF.

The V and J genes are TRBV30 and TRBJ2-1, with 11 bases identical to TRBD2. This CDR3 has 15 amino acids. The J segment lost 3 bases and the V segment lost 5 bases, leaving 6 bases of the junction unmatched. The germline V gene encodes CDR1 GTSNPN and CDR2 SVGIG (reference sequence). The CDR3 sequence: CAWGVGTSGYNEQFF. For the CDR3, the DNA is TGTGCCTGGGGGGTCGGGACTAGCGGCTACAATGAGCAGTTCTTC.

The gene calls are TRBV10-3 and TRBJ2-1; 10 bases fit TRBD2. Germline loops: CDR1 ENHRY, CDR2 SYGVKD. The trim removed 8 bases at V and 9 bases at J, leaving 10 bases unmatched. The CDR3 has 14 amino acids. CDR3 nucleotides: TGTGCCATCTCTCTAGCGGGAGATATGGTTGAGCAGTTCTTC. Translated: CAISLAGDMVEQFF.

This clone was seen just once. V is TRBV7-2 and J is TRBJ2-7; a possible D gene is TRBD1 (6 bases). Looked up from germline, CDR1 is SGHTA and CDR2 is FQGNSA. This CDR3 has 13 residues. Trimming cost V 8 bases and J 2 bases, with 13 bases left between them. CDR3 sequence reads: CASRRTETYEQYF. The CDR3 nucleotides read TGTGCCAGCCGACGGACAGAAACCTACGAGCAGTACTTC.

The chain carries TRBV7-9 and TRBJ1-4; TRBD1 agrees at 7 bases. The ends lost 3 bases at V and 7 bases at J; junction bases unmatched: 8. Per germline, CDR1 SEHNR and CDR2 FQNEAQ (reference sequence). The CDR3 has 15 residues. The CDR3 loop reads CASSFQQGIGEKLFF. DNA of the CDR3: TGTGCCAGCAGCTTCCAACAGGGGATTGGTGAAAAACTGTTTTTT. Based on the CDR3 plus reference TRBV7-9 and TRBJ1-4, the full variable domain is DTGVSQNPRHKITKRGQNVTFRCDPISEHNRLYWYRQTLGQGPEFLTYFQNEAQLEKSRLLSDRFSAERPKGSFSTLEIQRTEQGDSAMYLCASSFQQGIGEKLFFGSGTQLSVL.

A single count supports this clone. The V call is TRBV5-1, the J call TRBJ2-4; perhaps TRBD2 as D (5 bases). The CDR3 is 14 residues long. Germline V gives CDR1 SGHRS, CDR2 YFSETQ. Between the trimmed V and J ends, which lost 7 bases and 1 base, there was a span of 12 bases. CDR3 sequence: CASALLGAKNIQYF. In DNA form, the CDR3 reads TGCGCCAGCGCTCTACTAGGGGCCAAAAACATTCAGTACTTC.

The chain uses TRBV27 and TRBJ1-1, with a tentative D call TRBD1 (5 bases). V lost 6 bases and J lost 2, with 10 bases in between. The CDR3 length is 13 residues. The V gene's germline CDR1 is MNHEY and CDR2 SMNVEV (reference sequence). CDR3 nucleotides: TGTGCCAGCAGATATCAGGGTAACACTGAAGCTTTCTTT. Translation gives CASRYQGNTEAFF.

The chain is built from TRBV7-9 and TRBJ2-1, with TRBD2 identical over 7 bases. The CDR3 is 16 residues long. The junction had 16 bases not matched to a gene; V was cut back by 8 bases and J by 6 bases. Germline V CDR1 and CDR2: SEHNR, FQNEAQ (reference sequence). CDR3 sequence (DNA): TGTGCCAGCCAAGCTCCGGGCGGGAGAAGGGTCAATGAGCAGTTCTTC. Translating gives CASQAPGGRRVNEQFF.

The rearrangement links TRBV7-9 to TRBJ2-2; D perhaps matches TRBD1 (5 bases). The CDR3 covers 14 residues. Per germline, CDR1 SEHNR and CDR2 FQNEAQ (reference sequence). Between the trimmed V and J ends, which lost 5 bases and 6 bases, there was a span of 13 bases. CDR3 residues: CASSRSGIPGELFF. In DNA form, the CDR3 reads TGTGCCAGCAGCCGTTCAGGGATTCCCGGGGAGCTGTTTTTT.

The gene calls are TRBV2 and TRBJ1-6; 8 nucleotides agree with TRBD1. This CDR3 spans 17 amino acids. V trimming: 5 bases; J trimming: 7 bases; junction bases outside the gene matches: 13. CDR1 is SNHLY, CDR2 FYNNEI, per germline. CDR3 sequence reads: CASSRQGTGLMNSPLHF. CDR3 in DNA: TGTGCCAGCAGTCGTCAAGGGACAGGATTAATGAATTCACCCCTCCACTTT.

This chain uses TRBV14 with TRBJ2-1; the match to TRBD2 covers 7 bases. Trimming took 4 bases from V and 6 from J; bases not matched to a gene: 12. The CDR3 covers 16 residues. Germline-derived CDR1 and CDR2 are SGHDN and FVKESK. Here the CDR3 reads CASSPLAGGSFNEQFF. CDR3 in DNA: TGTGCCAGCAGCCCTCTAGCCGGCGGGAGTTTCAATGAGCAGTTCTTC.

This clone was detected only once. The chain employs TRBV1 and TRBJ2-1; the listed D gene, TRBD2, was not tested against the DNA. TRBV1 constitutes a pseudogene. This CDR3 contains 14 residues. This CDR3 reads CTSSPRGSRNEQFF. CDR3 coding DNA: TGCACCAGCAGCCCAAGAGGGAGCCGGAATGAGCAGTTCTTC.

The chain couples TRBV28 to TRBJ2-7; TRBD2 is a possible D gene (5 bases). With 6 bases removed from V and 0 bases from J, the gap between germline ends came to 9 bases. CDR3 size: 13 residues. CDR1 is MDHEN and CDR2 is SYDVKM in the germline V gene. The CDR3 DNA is TGTGCCAGCAGCCGCGGAGGCTCCTACGAGCAGTACTTC. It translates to CASSRGGSYEQYF. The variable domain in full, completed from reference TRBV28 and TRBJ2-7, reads DVKVTQSSRYLVKRTGEKVFLECVQDMDHENMFWYRQDPGLGLRLIYFSYDVKMKEKGDIPEGYSVSREKKERFSLILESASTNQTSMYLCASSRGGSYEQYFGPGTRLTVT.

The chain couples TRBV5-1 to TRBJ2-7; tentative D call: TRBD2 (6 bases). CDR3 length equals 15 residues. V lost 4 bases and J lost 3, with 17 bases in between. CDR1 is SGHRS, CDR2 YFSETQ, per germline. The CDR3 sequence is CASSQGPGVGYEQYF. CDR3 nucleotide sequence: TGCGCCAGCAGCCAGGGACCGGGGGTGGGCTACGAGCAGTACTTC.

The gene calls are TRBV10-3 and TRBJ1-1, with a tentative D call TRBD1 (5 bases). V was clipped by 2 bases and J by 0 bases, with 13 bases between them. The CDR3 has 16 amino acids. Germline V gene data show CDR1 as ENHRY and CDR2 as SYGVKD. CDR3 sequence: CAISERTQIMNTEAFF. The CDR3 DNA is TGTGCCATCAGTGAGCGGACACAGATAATGAACACTGAAGCTTTCTTT.

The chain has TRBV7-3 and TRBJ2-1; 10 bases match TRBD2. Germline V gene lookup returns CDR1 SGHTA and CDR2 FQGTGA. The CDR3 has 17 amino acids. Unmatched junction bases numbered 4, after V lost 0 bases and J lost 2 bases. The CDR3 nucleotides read TGTGCCAGCAGCTTAACTGGAGCGGGAGGGCCCTACAATGAGCAGTTCTTC. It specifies CASSLTGAGGPYNEQFF. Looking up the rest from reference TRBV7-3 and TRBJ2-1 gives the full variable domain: GAGVSQTPSNKVTEKGKYVELRCDPISGHTALYWYRQSLGQGPEFLIYFQGTGAADDSGLPNDRFFAVRPEGSVSTLKIQRTERGDSAVYLCASSLTGAGGPYNEQFFGPGTRLTVL.

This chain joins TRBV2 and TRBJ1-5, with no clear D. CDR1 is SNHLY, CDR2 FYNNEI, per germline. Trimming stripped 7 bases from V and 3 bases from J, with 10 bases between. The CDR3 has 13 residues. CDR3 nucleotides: TGTGCCAGCAAACTCCCTCCCAATCAGCCCCAGCATTTT. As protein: CASKLPPNQPQHF.

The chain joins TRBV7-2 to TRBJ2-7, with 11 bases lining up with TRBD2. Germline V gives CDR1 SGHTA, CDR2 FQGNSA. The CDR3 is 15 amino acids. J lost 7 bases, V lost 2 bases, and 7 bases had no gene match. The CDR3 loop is CASSLSSGRAQEQYF. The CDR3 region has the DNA TGTGCCAGCAGCTTAAGTAGCGGGAGGGCGCAGGAGCAGTACTTC.

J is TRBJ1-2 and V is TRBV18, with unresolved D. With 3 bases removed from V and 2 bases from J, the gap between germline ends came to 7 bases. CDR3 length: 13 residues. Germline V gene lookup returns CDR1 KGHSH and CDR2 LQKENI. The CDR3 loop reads CASSPQENYGYTF. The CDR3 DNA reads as TGTGCCAGCTCACCGCAGGAAAACTATGGCTACACCTTC.

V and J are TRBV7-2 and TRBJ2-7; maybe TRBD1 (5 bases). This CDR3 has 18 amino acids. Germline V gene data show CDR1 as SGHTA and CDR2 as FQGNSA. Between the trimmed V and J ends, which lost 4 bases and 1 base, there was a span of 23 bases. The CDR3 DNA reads TGTGCCAGCAGCTCTCACCCACCCCCACAGGCTTTATCCTACGAGCAGTACTTC. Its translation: CASSSHPPPQALSYEQYF.